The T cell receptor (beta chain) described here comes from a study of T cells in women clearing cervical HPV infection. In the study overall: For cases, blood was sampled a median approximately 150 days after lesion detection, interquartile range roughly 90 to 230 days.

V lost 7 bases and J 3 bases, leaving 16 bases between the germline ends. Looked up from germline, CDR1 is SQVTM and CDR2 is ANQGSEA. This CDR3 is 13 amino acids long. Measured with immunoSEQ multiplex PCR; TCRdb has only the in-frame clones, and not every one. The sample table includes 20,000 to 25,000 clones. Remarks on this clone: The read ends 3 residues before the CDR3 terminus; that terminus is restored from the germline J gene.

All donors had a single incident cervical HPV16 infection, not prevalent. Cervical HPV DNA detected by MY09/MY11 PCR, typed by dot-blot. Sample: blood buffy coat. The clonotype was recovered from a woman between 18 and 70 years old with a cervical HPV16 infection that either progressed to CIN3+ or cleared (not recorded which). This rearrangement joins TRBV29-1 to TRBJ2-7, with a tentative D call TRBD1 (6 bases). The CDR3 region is CSAQQGNFYEQYF. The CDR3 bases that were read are TGCAGCGCACAACAGGGTAATTTCTACGAG.